The T cell receptor (beta chain) described here comes from a study of shared clonotypes between healthy human individuals. CD8 cells regarded as naive lacked CD45RO, were positively chosen for CCR7, and omitted terminally differentiated effector memory CD45RA+ cells. The repertoire was sequenced with immunoSEQ multiplex PCR; TCRdb's copy has only in-frame clones and lacks some. The table shows about 650,000 clones, with about 95% occurring only once. Trimming cost V 6 bases and J 4 bases, with 16 bases left between them. In germline, CDR1 is MNHEY, CDR2 SMNVEV (reference sequence). The CDR3 has 14 amino acids.

This receptor was obtained from a woman in her 30s in good health. Sample: naive CD8+ T cells sorted from blood. The rearrangement uses TRBV27 and TRBJ2-7; D may be TRBD1 (6 bases). In DNA form, the CDR3 reads TGTGCCAGCAGCTCCCCCGCAGGGGTGTACGAGCAGTACTTC. Translation gives CASSSPAGVYEQYF.